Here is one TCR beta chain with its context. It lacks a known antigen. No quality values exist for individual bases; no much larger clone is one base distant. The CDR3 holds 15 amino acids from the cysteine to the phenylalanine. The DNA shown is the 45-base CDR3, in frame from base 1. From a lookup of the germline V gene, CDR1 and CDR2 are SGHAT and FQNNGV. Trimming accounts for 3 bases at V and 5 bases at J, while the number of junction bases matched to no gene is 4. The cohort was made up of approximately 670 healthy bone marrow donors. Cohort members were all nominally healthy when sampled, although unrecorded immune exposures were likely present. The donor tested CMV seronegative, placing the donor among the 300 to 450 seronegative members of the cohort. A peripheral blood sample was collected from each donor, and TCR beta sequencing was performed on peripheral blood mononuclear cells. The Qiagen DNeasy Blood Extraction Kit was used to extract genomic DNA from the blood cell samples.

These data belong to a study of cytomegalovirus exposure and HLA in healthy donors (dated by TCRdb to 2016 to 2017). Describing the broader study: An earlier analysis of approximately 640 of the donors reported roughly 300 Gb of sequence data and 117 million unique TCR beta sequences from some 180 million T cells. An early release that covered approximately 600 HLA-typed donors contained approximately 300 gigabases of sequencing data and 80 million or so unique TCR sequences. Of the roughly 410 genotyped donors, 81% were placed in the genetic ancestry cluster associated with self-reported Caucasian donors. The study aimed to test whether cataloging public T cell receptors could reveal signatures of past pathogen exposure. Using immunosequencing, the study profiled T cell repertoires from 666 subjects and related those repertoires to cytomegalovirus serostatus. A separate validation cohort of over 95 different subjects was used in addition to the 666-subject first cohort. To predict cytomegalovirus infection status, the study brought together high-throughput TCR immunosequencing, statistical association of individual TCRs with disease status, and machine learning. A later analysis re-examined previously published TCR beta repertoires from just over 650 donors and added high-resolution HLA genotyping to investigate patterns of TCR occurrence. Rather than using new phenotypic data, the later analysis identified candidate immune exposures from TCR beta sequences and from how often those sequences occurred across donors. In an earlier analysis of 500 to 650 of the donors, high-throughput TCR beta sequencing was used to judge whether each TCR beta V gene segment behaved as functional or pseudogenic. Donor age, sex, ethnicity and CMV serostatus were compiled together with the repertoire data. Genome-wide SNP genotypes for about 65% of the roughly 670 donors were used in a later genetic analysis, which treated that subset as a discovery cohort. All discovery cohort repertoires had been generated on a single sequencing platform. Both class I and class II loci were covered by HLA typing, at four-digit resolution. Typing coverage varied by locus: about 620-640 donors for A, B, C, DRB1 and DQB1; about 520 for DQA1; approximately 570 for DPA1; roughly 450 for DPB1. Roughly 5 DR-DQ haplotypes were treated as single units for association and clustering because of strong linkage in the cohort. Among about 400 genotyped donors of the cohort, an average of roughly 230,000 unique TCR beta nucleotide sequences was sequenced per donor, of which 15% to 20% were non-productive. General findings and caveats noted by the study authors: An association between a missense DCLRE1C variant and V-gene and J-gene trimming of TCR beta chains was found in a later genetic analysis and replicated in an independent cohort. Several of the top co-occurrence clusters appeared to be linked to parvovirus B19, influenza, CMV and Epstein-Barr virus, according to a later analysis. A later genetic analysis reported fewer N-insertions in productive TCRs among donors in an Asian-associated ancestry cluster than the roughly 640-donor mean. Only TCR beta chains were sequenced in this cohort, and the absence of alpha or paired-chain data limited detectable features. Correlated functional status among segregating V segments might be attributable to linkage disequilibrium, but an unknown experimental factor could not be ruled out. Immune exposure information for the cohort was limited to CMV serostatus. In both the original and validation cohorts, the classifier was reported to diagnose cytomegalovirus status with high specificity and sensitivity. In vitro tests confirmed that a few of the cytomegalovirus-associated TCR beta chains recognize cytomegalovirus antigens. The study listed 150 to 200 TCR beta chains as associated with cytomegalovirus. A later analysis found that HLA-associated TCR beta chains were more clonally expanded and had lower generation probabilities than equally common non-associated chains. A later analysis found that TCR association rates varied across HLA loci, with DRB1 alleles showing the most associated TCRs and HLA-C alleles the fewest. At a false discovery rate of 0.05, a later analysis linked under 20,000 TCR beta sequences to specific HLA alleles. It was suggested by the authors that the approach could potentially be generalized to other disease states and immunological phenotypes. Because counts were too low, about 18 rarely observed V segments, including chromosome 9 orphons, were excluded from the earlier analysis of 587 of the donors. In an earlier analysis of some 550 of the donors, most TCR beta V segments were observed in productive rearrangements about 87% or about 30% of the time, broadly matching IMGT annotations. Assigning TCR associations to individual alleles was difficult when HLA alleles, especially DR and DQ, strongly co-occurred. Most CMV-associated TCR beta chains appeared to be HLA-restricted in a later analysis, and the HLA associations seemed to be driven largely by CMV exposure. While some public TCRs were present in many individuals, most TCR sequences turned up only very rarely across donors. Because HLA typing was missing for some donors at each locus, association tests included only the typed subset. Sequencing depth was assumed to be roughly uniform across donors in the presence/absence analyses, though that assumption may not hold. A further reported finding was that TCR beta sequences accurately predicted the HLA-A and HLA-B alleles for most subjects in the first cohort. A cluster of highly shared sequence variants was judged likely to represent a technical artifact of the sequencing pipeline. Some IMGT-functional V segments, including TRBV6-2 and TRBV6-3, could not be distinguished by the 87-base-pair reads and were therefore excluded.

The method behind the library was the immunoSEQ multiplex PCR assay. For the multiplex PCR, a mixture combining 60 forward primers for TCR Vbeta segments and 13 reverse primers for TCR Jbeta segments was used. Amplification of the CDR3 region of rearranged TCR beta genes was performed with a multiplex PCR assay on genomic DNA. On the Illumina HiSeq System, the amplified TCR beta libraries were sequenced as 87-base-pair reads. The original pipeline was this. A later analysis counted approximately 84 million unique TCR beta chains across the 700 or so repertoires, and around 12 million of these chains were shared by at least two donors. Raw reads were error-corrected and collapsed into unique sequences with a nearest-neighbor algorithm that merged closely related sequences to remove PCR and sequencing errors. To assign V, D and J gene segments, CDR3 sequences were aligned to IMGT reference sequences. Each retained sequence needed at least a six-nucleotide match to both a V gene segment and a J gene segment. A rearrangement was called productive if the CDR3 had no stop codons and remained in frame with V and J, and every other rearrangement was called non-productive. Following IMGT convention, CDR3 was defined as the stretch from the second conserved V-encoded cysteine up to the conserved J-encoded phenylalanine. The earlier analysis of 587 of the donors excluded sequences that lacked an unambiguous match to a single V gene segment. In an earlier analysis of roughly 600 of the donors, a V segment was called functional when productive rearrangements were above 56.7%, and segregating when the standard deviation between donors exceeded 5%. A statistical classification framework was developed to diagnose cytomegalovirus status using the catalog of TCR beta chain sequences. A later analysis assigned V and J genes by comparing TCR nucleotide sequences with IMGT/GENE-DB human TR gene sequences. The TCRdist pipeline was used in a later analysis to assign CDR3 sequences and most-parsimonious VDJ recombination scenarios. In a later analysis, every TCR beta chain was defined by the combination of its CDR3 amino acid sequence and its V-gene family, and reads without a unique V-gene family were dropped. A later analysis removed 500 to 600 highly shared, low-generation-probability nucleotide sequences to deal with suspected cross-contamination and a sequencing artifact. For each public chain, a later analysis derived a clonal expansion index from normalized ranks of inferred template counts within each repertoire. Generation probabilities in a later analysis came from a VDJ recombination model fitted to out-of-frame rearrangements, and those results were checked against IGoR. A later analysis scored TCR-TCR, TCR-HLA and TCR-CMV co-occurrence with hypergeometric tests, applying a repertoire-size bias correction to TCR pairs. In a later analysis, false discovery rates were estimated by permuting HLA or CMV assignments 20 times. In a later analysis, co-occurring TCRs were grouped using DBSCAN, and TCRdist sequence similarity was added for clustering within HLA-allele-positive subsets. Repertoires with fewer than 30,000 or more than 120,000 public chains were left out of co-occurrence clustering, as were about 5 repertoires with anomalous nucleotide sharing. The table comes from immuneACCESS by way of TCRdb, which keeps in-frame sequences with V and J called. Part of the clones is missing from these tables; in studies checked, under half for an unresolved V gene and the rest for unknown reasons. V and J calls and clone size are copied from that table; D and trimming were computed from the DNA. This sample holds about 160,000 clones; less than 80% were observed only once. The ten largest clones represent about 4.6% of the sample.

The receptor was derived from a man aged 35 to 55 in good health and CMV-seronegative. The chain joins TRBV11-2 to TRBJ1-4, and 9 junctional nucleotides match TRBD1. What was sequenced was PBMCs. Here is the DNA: TGTGCCAGCAGCTTCAAGGGGACAGGGAATGAAAAACTGTTTTTT. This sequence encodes CASSFKGTGNEKLFF.